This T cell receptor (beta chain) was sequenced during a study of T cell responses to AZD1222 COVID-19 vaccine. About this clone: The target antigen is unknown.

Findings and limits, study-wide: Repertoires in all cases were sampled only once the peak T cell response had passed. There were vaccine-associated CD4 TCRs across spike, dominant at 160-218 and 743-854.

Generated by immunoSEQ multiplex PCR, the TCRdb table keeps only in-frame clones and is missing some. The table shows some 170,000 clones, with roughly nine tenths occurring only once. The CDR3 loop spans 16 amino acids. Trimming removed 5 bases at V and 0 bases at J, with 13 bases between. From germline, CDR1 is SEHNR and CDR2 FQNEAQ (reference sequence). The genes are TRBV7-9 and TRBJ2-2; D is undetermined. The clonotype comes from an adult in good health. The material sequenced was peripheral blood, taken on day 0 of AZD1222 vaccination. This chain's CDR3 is CASSLSAIANTGELFF. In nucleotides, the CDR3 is TGTGCCAGCAGCCTGTCAGCCATCGCGAACACCGGGGAGCTGTTTTTT.